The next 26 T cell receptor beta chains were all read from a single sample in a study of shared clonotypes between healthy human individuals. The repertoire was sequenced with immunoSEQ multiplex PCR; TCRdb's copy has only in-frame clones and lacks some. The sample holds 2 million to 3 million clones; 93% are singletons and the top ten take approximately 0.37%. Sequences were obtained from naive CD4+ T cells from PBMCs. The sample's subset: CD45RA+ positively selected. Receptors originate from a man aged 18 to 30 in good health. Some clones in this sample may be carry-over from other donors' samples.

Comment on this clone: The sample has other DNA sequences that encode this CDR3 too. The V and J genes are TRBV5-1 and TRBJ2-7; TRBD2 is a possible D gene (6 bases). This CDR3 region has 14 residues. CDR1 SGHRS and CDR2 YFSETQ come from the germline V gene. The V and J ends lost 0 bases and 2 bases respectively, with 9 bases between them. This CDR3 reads CASSLAGVTYEQYF. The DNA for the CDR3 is TGCGCCAGCAGCTTGGCGGGAGTCACCTACGAGCAGTACTTC.

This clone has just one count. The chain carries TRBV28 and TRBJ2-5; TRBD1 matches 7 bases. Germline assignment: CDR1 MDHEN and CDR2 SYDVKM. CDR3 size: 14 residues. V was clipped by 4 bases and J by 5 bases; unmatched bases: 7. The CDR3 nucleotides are TGTGCCAGCAGTTGGTACAGGGGCGCGGAGACCCAGTACTTC. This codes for CASSWYRGAETQYF.

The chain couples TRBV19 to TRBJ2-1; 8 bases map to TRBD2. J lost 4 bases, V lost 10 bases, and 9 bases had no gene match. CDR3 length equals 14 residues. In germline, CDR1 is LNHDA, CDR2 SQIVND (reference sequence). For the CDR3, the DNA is TGTGCCACCCGAAGCGGGAGTCAGTACAATGAGCAGTTCTTC. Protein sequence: CATRSGSQYNEQFF.

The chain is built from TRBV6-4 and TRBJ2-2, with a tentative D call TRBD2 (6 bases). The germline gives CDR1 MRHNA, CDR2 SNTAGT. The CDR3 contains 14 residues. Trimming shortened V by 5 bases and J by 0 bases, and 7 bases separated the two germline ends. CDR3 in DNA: TGTGCCAGCAGTACGGGAGCGAACACCGGGGAGCTGTTTTTT. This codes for CASSTGANTGELFF.

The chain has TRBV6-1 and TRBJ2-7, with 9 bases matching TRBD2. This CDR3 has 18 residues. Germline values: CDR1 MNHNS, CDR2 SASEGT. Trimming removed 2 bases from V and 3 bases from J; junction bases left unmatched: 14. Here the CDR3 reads CASSEIPSRGRALYEQYF. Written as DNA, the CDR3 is TGTGCCAGCAGTGAAATCCCCTCTCGCGGGAGGGCCCTCTACGAGCAGTACTTC.

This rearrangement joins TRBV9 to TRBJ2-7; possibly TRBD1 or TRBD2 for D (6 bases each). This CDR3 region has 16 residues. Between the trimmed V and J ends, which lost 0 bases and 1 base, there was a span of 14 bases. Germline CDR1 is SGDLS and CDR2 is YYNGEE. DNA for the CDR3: TGTGCCAGCAGCGTAGCTGGGACGGGGGCATCCTACGAGCAGTACTTC. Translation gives CASSVAGTGASYEQYF.

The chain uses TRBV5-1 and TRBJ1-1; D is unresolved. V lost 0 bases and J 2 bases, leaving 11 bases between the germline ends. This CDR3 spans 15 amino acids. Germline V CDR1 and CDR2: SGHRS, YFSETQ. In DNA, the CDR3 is TGCGCCAGCAGCTTGGGTTCCGACGGAAACACTGAAGCTTTCTTT. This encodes CASSLGSDGNTEAFF.

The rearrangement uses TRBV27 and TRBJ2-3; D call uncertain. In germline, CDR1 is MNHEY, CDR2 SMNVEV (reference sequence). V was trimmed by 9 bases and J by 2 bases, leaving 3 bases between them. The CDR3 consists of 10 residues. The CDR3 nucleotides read TGTGCCAGTCCCACAGATACGCAGTATTTT. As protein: CASPTDTQYF.

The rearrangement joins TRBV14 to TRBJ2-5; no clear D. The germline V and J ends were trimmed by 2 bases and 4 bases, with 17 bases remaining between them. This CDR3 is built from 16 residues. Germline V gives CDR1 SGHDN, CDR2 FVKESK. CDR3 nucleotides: TGTGCCAGCAGCCAATACCAGCTTAATAAGGGAGAGACCCAGTACTTC. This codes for CASSQYQLNKGETQYF.

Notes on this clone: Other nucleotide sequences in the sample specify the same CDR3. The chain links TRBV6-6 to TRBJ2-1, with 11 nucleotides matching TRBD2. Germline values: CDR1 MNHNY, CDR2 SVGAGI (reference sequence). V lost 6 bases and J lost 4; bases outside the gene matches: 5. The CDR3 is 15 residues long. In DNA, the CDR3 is TGTGCCAGCAGGCCCGGGACTAGCGGTTACAATGAGCAGTTCTTC. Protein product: CASRPGTSGYNEQFF.

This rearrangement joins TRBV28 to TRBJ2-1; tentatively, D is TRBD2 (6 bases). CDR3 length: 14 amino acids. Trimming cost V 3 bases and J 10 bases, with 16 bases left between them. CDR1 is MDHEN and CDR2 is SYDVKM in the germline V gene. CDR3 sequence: CASSFISGVLEQFF. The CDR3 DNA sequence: TGTGCCAGCAGTTTTATTTCGGGAGTGCTCGAGCAGTTCTTC.

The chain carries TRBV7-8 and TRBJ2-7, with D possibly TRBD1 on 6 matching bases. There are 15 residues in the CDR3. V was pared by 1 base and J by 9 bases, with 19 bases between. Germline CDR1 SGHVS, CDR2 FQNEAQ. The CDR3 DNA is TGTGCCAGCAGCTTAGGTCGCCAGGGGACGAACTCGCAGTACTTC. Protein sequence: CASSLGRQGTNSQYF. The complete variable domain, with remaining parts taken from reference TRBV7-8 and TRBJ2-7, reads GAGVSQSPRYKVAKRGQDVALRCDPISGHVSLFWYQQALGQGPEFLTYFQNEAQLDKSGLPSDRFFAERPEGSVSTLKIQRTQQEDSAVYLCASSLGRQGTNSQYFGPGTRLTVT.

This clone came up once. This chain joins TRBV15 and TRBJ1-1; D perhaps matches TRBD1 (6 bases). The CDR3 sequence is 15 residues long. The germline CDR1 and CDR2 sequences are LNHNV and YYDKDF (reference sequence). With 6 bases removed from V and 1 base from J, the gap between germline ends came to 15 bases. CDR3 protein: CATRGSGHRNTEAFF. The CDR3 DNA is TGTGCCACCAGAGGATCGGGACACAGGAACACTGAAGCTTTCTTT.

The CDR3 sequence: CASSRGQGKLEQYF. The CDR3, as DNA: TGCGCCAGCAGCCGAGGACAGGGGAAGTTGGAGCAGTACTTC. The chain recombines TRBV4-3 with TRBJ2-7; 9 positions match TRBD1. Germline V lookup: CDR1 LGHNA, CDR2 YSLEER. J gave up 7 bases and V 4 bases, and 8 bases lay outside the gene matches. This CDR3 spans 14 amino acids.

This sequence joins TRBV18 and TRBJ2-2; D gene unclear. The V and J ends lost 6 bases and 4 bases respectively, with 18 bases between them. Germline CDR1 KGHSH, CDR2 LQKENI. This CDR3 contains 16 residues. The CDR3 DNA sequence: TGTGCCAGCTCGTGGGCCGGGTCAAGATCCACCGGGGAGCTGTTTTTT. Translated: CASSWAGSRSTGELFF.

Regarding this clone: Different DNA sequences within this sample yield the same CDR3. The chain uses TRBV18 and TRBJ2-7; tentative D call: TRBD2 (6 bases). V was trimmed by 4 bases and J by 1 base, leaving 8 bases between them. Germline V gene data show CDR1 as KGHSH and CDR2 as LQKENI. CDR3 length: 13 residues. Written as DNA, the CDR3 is TGTGCCAGCTCACTTGGACTATCCTACGAGCAGTACTTC. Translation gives CASSLGLSYEQYF.

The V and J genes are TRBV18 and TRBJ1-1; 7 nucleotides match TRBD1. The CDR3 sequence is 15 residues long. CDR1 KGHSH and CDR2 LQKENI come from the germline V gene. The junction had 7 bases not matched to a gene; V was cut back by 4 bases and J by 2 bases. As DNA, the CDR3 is TGTGCCAGCTCACTACAGGGACAGCTCAACACTGAAGCTTTCTTT. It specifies CASSLQGQLNTEAFF.

The CDR3 nucleotides read TGCGCCAGCAGTCACCTCCGGGCCTCATTACGGCAGTTCTTC. Amino acids: CASSHLRASLRQFF. The chain is built from TRBV23-1 and TRBJ2-1; D remains ambiguous. TRBV23-1 is assigned to the ORF class and has an uncertain function. This CDR3 contains 14 residues. The V and J ends lost 3 bases and 12 bases respectively, with 18 bases between them.

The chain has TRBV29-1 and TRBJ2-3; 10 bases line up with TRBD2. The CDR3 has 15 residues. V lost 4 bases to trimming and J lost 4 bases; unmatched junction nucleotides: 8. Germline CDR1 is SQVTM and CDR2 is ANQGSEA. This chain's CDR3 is CSVVRASGSSDTQYF. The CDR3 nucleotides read TGCAGCGTTGTGAGGGCTAGCGGGAGTTCAGATACGCAGTATTTT.

Written as DNA, the CDR3 is TGCGCCAGCAGCTTGATCCCAGCGGGAAGATACAATGAGCAGTTCTTC. Its translation is CASSLIPAGRYNEQFF. The chain is built from TRBV5-1 and TRBJ2-1; 7 nucleotides line up with TRBD2. The J segment lost 4 bases and the V segment lost 1 base, leaving 8 bases of the junction unmatched. The CDR3 is 16 residues long. Germline lookup yields CDR1 SGHRS and CDR2 YFSETQ.

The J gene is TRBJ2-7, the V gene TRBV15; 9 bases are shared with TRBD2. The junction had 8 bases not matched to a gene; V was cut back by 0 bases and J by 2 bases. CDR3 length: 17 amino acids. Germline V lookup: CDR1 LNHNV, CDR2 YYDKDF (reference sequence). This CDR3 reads CATSRDRDSSGAYEQYF. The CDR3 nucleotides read TGTGCCACCAGCAGAGATCGCGATTCTAGCGGGGCCTACGAGCAGTACTTC.

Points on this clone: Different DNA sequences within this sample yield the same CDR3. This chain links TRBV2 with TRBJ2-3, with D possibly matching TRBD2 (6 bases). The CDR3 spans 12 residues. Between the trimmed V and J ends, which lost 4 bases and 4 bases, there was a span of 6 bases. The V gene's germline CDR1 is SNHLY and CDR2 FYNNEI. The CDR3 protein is CASSGGADTQYF. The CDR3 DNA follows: TGTGCCAGCAGTGGGGGGGCAGATACGCAGTATTTT.

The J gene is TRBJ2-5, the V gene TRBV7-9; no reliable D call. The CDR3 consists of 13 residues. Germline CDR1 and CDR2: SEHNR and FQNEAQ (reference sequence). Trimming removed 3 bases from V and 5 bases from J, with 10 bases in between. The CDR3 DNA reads TGTGCCAGCAGCTTTCCATTTGTCGAGACCCAGTACTTC. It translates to CASSFPFVETQYF.

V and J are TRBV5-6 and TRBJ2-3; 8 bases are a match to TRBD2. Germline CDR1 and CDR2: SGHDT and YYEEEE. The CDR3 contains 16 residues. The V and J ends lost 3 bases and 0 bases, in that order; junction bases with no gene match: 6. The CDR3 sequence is CASSYRLARSTDTQYF. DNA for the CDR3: TGTGCCAGCAGCTACCGACTAGCGCGTAGCACAGATACGCAGTATTTT. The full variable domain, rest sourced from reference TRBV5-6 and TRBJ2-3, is DAGVTQSPTHLIKTRGQQVTLRCSPKSGHDTVSWYQQALGQGPQFIFQYYEEEERQRGNFPDRFSGHQFPNYSSELNVNALLLGDSALYLCASSYRLARSTDTQYFGPGTRLTVL.

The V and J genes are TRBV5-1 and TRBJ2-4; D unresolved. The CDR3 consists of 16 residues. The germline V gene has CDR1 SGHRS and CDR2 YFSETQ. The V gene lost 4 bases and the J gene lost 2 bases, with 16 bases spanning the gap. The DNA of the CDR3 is TGCGCCAGCAGCCAGACTCAAGGGTATTCCAAAAACATTCAGTACTTC. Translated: CASSQTQGYSKNIQYF.

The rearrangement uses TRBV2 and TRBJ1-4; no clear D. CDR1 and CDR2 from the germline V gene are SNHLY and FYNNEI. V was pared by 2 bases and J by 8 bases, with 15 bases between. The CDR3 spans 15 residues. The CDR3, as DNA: TGTGCCAGCAGTGAAAATCAGGCTCGGTGGGAAAAACTGTTTTTT. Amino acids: CASSENQARWEKLFF.